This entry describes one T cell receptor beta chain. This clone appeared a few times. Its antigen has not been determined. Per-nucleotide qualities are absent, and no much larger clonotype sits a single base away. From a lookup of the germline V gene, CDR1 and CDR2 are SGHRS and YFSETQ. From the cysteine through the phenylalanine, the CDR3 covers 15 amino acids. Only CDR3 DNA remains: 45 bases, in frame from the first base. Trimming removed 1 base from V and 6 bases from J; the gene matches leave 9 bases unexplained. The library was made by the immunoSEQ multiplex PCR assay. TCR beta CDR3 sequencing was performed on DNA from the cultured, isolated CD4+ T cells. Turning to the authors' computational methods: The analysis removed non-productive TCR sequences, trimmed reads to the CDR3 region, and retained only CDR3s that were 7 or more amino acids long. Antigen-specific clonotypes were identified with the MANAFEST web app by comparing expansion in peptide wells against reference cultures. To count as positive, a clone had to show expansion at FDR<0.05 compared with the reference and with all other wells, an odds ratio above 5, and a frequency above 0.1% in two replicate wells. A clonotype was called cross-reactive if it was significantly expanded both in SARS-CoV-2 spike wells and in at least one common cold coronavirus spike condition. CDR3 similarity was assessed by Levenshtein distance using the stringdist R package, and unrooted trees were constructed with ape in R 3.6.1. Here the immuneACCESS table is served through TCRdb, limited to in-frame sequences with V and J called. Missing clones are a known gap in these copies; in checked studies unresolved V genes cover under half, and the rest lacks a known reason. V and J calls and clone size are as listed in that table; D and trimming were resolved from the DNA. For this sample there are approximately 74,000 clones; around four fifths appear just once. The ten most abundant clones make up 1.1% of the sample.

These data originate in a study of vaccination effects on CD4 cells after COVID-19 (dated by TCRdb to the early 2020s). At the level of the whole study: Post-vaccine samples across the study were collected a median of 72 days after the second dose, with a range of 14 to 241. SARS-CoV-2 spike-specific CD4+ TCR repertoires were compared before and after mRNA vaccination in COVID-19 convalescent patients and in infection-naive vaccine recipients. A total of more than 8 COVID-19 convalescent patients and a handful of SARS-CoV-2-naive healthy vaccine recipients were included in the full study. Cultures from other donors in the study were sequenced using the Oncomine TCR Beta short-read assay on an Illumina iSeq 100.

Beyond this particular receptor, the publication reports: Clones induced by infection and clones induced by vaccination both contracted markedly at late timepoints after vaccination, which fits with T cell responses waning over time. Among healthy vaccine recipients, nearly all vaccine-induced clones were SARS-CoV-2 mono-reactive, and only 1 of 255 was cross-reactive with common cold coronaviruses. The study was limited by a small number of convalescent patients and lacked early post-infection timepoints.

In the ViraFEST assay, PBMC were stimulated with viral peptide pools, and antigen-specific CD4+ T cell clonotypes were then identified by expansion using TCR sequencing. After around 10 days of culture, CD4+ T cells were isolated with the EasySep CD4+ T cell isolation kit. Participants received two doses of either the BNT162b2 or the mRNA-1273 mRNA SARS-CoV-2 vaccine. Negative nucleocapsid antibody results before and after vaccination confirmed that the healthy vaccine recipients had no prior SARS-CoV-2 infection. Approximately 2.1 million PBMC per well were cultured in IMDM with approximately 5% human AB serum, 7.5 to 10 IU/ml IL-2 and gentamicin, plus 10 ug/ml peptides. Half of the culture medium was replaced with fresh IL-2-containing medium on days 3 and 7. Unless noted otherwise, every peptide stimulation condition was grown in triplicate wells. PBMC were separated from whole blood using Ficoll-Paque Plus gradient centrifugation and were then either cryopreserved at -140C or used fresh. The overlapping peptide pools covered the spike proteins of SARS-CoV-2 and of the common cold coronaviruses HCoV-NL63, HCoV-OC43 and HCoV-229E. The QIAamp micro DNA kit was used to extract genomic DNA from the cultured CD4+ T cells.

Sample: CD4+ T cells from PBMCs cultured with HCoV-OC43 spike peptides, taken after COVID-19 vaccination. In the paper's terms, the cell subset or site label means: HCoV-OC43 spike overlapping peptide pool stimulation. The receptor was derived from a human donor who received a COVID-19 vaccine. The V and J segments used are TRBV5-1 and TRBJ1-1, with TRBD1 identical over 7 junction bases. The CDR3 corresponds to CASSLQPGGEAEAFF. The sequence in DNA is TGCGCCAGCAGCTTGCAACCAGGGGGAGAGGCTGAAGCTTTCTTT.